The 14 T cell receptor beta chains in this list originate from one sample, sequenced in a study of identical twins. MiXCR was run by TCRdb on the 5' RACE reads, yielding one entry per CDR3 protein. This table has about 480,000 distinct CDR3 sequences, 14% appearing once. These data also formed part of another study, on yellow fever vaccine responses in identical twins.

Sequencing used CD4+ T cells sorted from blood. The receptors were sampled from a woman under 30 in good health.

This clonotype was seen more than once but under ten times. The rearrangement joins TRBV20-1 to TRBJ2-1, with 11 bases matching TRBD2. Trimming cost V 5 bases and J 9 bases; bases outside gene matches: 12. Germline lookup yields CDR1 DFQATT and CDR2 SNEGSKA (reference sequence). The CDR3 spans 15 residues. DNA of the CDR3: TGCAGTGCTTTTGTAGCGGGGGGGCCATTGACTGAGCAGTTCTTC. Translated, it gives CSAFVAGGPLTEQFF.

This clonotype was found a few times. The V gene is TRBV20-1, the J gene TRBJ2-7; D assignment may be TRBD1 or TRBD2 (5 bases each). The CDR3 loop spans 14 amino acids. V was shortened by 3 bases and J by 0 bases, with 12 bases between the two germline ends. Germline assignment: CDR1 DFQATT and CDR2 SNEGSKA (reference sequence). The CDR3 region is CSARGTDASYEQYF. Written as DNA, the CDR3 is TGCAGTGCTAGGGGGACCGACGCCTCCTACGAGCAGTACTTC.

This clonotype was seen a few times. The chain employs TRBV28 and TRBJ2-1, with D possibly matching TRBD2 (7 bases). V lost 3 bases and J lost 5, with 14 bases in between. The length of the CDR3 is 15 residues. Germline CDR1 and CDR2: MDHEN and SYDVKM. The CDR3 region is CASSLGGGPHNEQFF. Written as DNA, the CDR3 is TGTGCCAGCAGTTTGGGCGGGGGCCCCCACAATGAGCAGTTCTTC. The full variable domain, with the rest looked up from reference TRBV28 and TRBJ2-1, is DVKVTQSSRYLVKRTGEKVFLECVQDMDHENMFWYRQDPGLGLRLIYFSYDVKMKEKGDIPEGYSVSREKKERFSLILESASTNQTSMYLCASSLGGGPHNEQFFGPGTRLTVL.

The chain couples TRBV4-1 to TRBJ2-3; TRBD1 aligns across 9 bases. Germline V gene data show CDR1 as MGHRA and CDR2 as YSYEKL. V lost 2 bases to trimming and J lost 3 bases; unmatched junction nucleotides: 9. The length of the CDR3 is 17 residues. The CDR3 nucleotides are TGCGCCAGCAGCCAACTGTCCGGGACAGGGTTGACAGATACGCAGTATTTT. Translating gives CASSQLSGTGLTDTQYF.

This clonotype has at least ten counts. The V and J genes are TRBV7-9 and TRBJ2-4; D unresolved. This CDR3 region has 12 residues. Between the trimmed V and J ends, which lost 2 bases and 8 bases, there was a span of 7 bases. Germline V lookup: CDR1 SEHNR, CDR2 FQNEAQ (reference sequence). The DNA of the CDR3 is TGTGCCAGCAGCTTATTCCCCGACATTCAGTACTTC. Protein product: CASSLFPDIQYF.

This clonotype occurred a few times. The chain carries TRBV11-1 and TRBJ2-2, with 13 bases that match TRBD2. This CDR3 comprises 18 residues. Per the germline V gene, CDR1 is SGHAT and CDR2 is FQDESV (reference sequence). With V trimmed by 5 bases and J by 0 bases, 6 bases remained unmatched. The CDR3 DNA reads as TGTGCCAGCAGCAAACTAGCGGGAGGGCCCGCGAACACCGGGGAGCTGTTTTTT. Translated: CASSKLAGGPANTGELFF.

This clonotype came up a few times. The chain couples TRBV6-5 to TRBJ2-3; TRBD2 matches 7 bases. The CDR3 consists of 16 residues. Trimming took 0 bases from V and 2 from J; bases not matched to a gene: 5. The V gene's germline CDR1 is MNHEY and CDR2 SVGAGI. CDR3 DNA sequence: TGTGCCAGCAGTTACTCGCGGGGGTCTTACACAGATACGCAGTATTTT. Protein sequence: CASSYSRGSYTDTQYF.

This clonotype was seen many times. The gene calls are TRBV10-3 and TRBJ2-1; no definite D call. CDR3 length: 12 residues. The germline V and J ends were trimmed by 3 bases and 9 bases, with 9 bases remaining between them. CDR1 and CDR2 from the germline V gene are ENHRY and SYGVKD. CDR3 residues: CAISEGLGEQFF. The CDR3 DNA follows: TGTGCCATCAGTGAAGGGCTAGGTGAGCAGTTCTTC.

This clonotype was detected ten times or more. The chain is built from TRBV5-1 and TRBJ2-2; weak D call: TRBD1 (5 bases). The germline CDR1 and CDR2 sequences are SGHRS and YFSETQ. V was pared by 0 bases and J by 4 bases, with 7 bases between. The CDR3 is 14 amino acids. For the CDR3, the DNA is TGCGCCAGCAGCTTGGGACAGACCACCGGGGAGCTGTTTTTT. It specifies CASSLGQTTGELFF.

This clonotype appeared a few times. The chain recombines TRBV28 with TRBJ2-6, with D perhaps TRBD1 (5 bases). Germline CDR1 is MDHEN and CDR2 is SYDVKM. This CDR3 has 15 amino acids. V was clipped by 3 bases and J by 2 bases, with 8 bases between them. The CDR3 region is CASSLPGTGANVLTF. As DNA, the CDR3 is TGTGCCAGCAGTTTGCCAGGGACTGGGGCCAACGTCCTGACTTTC.

The gene calls are TRBV4-2 and TRBJ2-1; D is uncertain. CDR3 length: 16 amino acids. The ends were cut back, 1 base at V and 8 bases at J, with 18 bases in the middle. The germline CDR1 and CDR2 sequences are LGHNA and YNFKEQ. The CDR3 sequence: CASSQGIKSARHEQFF. CDR3 coding DNA: TGTGCCAGCAGCCAAGGTATAAAGTCCGCCCGTCATGAGCAGTTCTTC.

This clonotype has more than one count but fewer than ten. The chain is built from TRBV5-6 and TRBJ2-1, with 7 bases lining up with TRBD1. Germline CDR1 and CDR2: SGHDT and YYEEEE. This CDR3 region has 17 residues. Trimming cost V 0 bases and J 8 bases; bases outside gene matches: 14. CDR3 in DNA: TGTGCCAGCAGCTTGGCTCGAGACAGGGTTGAGCAGGATGAGCAGTTCTTC. Its translation is CASSLARDRVEQDEQFF.

This clonotype was detected a few times. V usage is TRBV2 and J usage is TRBJ2-3, with 12 positions matching TRBD2. The V and J ends lost 7 bases and 11 bases, in that order; junction bases with no gene match: 16. From germline, CDR1 is SNHLY and CDR2 FYNNEI. The CDR3 is 16 residues long. CDR3 protein: CASTTRTSGAPIKQYF. The CDR3 DNA reads TGTGCCAGCACCACCCGGACTAGCGGGGCTCCCATAAAGCAGTATTTT.

J is TRBJ2-3 and V is TRBV3-1; 7 nucleotides match TRBD1. Germline V gives CDR1 LGHDT, CDR2 YNNKEL (reference sequence). V trimming: 2 bases; J trimming: 0 bases; junction bases outside the gene matches: 2. The CDR3 spans 15 residues. CDR3 nucleotide sequence: TGTGCCAGCAGCCAACGGGACAGAAGCACAGATACGCAGTATTTT. The encoded protein is CASSQRDRSTDTQYF.